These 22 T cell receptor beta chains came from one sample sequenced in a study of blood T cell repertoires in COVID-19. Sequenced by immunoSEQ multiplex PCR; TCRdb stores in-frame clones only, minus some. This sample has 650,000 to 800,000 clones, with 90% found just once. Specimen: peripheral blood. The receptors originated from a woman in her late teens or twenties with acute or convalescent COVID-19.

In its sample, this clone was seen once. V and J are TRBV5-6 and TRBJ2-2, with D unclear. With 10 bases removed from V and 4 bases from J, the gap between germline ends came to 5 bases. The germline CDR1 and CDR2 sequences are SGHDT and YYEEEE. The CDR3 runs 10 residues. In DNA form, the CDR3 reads TGTGCCGGCCTCACCGGGGAGCTGTTTTTT. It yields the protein CAGLTGELFF.

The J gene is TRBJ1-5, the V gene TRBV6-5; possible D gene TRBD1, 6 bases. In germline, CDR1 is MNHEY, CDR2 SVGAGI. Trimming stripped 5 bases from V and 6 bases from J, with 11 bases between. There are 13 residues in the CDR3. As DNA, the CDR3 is TGTGCCAGCAGTACAACACAGGGTCAGCCCCAGCATTTT. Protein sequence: CASSTTQGQPQHF.

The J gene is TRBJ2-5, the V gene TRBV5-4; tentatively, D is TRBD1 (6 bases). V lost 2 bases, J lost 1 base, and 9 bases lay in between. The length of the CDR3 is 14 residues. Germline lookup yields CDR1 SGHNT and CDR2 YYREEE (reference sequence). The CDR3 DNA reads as TGTGCCAGCAGCTTTAGGGGGATCCAAGAGACCCAGTACTTC. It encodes CASSFRGIQETQYF.

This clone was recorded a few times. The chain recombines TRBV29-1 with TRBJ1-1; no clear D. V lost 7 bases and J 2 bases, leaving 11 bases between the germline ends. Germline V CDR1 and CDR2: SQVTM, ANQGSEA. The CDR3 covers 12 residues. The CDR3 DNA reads TGCAGCGCCTCCTTCCTAAACACTGAAGCTTTCTTT. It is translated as CSASFLNTEAFF.

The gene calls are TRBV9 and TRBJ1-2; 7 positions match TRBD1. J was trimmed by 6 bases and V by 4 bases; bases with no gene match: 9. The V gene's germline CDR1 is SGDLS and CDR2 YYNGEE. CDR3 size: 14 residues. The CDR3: CASSLTGEVDGYTF. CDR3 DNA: TGTGCCAGCAGCCTAACAGGGGAGGTGGATGGCTACACCTTC.

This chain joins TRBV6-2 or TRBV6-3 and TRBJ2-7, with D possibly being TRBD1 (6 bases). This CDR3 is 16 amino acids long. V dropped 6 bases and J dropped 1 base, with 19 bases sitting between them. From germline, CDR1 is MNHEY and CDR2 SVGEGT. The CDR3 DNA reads TGTGCCAGCAGCTGGACACCGGGACAACGATCCTACGAGCAGTACTTC. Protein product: CASSWTPGQRSYEQYF.

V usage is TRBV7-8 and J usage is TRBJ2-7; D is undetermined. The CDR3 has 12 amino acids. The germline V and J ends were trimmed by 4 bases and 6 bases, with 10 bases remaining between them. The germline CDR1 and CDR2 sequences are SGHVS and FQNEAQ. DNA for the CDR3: TGTGCCAGCAGCTACATCTCGGGCGAGCAGTACTTC. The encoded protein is CASSYISGEQYF. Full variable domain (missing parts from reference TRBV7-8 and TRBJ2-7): GAGVSQSPRYKVAKRGQDVALRCDPISGHVSLFWYQQALGQGPEFLTYFQNEAQLDKSGLPSDRFFAERPEGSVSTLKIQRTQQEDSAVYLCASSYISGEQYFGPGTRLTVT.

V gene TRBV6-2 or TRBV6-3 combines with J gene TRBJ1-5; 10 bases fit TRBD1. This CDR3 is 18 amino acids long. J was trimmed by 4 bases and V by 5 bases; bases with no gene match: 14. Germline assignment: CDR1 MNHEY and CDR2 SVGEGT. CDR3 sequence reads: CASSRRGQGSTGNQPQHF. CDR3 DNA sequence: TGTGCCAGCAGTAGGCGGGGACAGGGGTCGACAGGGAATCAGCCCCAGCATTTT.

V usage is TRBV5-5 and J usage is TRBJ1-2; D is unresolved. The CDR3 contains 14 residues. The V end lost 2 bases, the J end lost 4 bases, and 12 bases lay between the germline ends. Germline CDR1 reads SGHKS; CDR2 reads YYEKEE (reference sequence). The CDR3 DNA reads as TGTGCCAGCAGCTTCGGGGTTGGTGGCTATGGCTACACCTTC. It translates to CASSFGVGGYGYTF.

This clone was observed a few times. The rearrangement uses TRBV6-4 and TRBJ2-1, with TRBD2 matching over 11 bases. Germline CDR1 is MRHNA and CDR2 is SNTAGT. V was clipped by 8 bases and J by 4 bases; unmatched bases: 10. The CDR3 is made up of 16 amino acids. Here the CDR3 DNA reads TGTGCCAGCTCTGGGGAAGGGACTAGCGGATACAATGAGCAGTTCTTC. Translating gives CASSGEGTSGYNEQFF.

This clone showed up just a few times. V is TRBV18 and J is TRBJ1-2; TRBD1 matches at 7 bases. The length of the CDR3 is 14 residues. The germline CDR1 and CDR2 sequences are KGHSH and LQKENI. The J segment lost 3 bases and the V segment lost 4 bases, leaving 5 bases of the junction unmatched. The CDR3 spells CASSQTQGHYGYTF. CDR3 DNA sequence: TGTGCCAGCTCACAAACACAGGGGCACTATGGCTACACCTTC.

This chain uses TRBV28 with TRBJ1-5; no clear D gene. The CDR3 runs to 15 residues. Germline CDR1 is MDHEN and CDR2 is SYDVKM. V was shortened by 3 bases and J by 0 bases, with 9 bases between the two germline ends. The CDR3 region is CASSLAGNSNQPQHF. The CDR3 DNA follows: TGTGCCAGCAGTTTGGCCGGGAATAGCAATCAGCCCCAGCATTTT.

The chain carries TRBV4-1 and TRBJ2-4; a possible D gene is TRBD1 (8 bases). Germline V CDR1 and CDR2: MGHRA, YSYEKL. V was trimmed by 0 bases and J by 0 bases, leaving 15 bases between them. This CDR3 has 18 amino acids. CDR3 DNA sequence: TGCGCCAGCAGCCAAGACACAGGGGGGGCTGTAGCCAAAAACATTCAGTACTTC. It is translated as CASSQDTGGAVAKNIQYF.

CDR3 DNA: TGTGCCAGCAGCAAACAGGGGGAGAACACTGAAGCTTTCTTT. Its protein product is CASSKQGENTEAFF. The chain has TRBV7-9 and TRBJ1-1; 8 bases map to TRBD1. Per the germline V gene, CDR1 is SEHNR and CDR2 is FQNEAQ (reference sequence). The trim removed 5 bases at V and 1 base at J, leaving 3 bases unmatched. This CDR3 contains 14 residues.

CDR3 region: CASSGVRDYEQYF. The CDR3 DNA reads as TGTGCCAGCAGCGGTGTCAGGGATTACGAGCAGTACTTC. The chain uses TRBV9 and TRBJ2-7; D may be TRBD1 (5 bases). Trimming shortened V by 3 bases and J by 4 bases, and 11 bases separated the two germline ends. The CDR3 contains 13 residues. CDR1 and CDR2 from the germline V gene are SGDLS and YYNGEE. Full variable domain (missing parts from reference TRBV9 and TRBJ2-7): DSGVTQTPKHLITATGQRVTLRCSPRSGDLSVYWYQQSLDQGLQFLIQYYNGEERAKGNILERFSAQQFPDLHSELNLSSLELGDSALYFCASSGVRDYEQYFGPGTRLTVT.

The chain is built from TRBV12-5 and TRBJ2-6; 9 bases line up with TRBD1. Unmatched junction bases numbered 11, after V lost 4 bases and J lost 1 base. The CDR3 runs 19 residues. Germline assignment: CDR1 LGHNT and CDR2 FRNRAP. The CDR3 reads CASGYLEDRGRSGANVLTF. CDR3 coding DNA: TGTGCTAGTGGTTATCTCGAAGACAGGGGGAGATCTGGGGCCAACGTCCTGACTTTC.

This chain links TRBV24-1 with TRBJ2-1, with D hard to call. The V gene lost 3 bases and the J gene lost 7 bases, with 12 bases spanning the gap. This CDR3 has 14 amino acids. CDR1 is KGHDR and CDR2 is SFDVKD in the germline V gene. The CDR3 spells CATSDPASSNEQFF. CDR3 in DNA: TGTGCCACCAGTGATCCCGCTAGTTCAAATGAGCAGTTCTTC.

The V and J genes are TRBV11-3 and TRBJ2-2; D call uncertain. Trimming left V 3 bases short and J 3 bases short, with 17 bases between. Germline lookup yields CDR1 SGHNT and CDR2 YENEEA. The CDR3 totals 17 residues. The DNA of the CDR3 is TGTGCCAGCAGCTTGGCGTCAGGTCCTTACTACACCGGGGAGCTGTTTTTT. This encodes CASSLASGPYYTGELFF.

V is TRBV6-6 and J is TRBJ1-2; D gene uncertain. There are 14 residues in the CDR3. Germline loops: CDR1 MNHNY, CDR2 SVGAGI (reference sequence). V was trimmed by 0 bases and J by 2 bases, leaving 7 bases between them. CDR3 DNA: TGTGCCAGCAGTTACTCGAGAGGGAACTATGGCTACACCTTC. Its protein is CASSYSRGNYGYTF.

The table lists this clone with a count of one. The CDR3 DNA sequence: TGTGCCAGCAGCCAGGGGACTAGCGGGGGGACTAGCACAGATACGCAGTATTTT. Amino acid sequence: CASSQGTSGGTSTDTQYF. The chain links TRBV3-1 (or the pseudogene TRBV3-2) to TRBJ2-3; 15 bases align to TRBD2. This CDR3 region has 18 residues. V shed 3 bases and J 0 bases; nucleotides not matched to a gene: 4. From germline, CDR1 is LGHDT and CDR2 YNNKEL (reference sequence).

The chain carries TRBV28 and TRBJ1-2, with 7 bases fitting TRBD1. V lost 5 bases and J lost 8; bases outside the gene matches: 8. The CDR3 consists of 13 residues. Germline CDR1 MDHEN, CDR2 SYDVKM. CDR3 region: CASSPYRGGGYTF. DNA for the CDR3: TGTGCCAGCAGTCCCTACAGGGGTGGGGGCTACACCTTC.

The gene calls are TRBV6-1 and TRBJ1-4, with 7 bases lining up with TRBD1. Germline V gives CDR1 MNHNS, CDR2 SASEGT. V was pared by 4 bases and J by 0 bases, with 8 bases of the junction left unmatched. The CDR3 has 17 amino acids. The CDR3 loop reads CASSGQGSASTNEKLFF. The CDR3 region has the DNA TGTGCCAGCAGTGGACAGGGATCTGCTTCAACTAATGAAAAACTGTTTTTT.